This passage covers 31 T cell receptor beta chains from one sample sequenced in a study of T cell responses to AZD1222 COVID-19 vaccine. Libraries were prepared by immunoSEQ multiplex PCR; TCRdb keeps only in-frame clonotypes and omits some of them. The repertoire has 130,000 to 150,000 clones, 85% to 95% of them found once; the top ten carry about 3%. Sequenced material: peripheral blood, taken on day 0 of AZD1222 vaccination. Receptors originate from an adult in good health.

V is TRBV7-3 and J is TRBJ2-3, with 12 bases identical to TRBD2. Germline loops: CDR1 SGHTA, CDR2 FQGTGA. The CDR3 has 13 amino acids. V was clipped by 3 bases and J by 11 bases; unmatched bases: 3. CDR3 bases: TGTGCCAGCAGCTTTACTAGCGGGAGGCAGCAGTATTTT. It translates to CASSFTSGRQQYF. Full variable domain (outside the CDR3, taken from reference TRBV7-3 and TRBJ2-3): GAGVSQTPSNKVTEKGKYVELRCDPISGHTALYWYRQSLGQGPEFLIYFQGTGAADDSGLPNDRFFAVRPEGSVSTLKIQRTERGDSAVYLCASSFTSGRQQYFGPGTRLTVL.

V and J are TRBV7-3 and TRBJ2-3; TRBD2 is a possible D gene (6 bases). CDR1 and CDR2 from the germline V gene are SGHTA and FQGTGA. Trimming removed 5 bases at V and 3 bases at J, with 15 bases between. CDR3 size: 15 residues. The CDR3 loop is CASSPPLGGTDTQYF. CDR3 in DNA: TGTGCCAGCAGCCCCCCGTTGGGGGGTACAGATACGCAGTATTTT.

This chain links TRBV5-5 with TRBJ1-1; D call uncertain. CDR3 length equals 13 residues. V lost 6 bases and J 8 bases, leaving 17 bases between the germline ends. Per germline, CDR1 SGHKS and CDR2 YYEKEE (reference sequence). The chain's CDR3 is CASTNGVLTEAFF. As DNA, the CDR3 is TGTGCCAGCACTAATGGGGTCCTCACCGAAGCTTTCTTT.

The chain links TRBV3-1 (or the pseudogene TRBV3-2) to TRBJ2-7; D not certain. Germline values: CDR1 LGHDT, CDR2 YNNKEL (reference sequence). This CDR3 contains 14 residues. V lost 1 base and J lost 0, with 7 bases in between. The CDR3 region has the DNA TGTGCCAGCAGCCAAGTTCCAAACTCCTACGAGCAGTACTTC. Residues: CASSQVPNSYEQYF.

J is TRBJ1-1 and V is TRBV12-3 or TRBV12-4; tentative D call: TRBD1 (5 bases). The CDR3 runs to 12 residues. The germline V and J ends were trimmed by 7 bases and 5 bases, with 11 bases remaining between them. CDR3 in amino acids: CASTGGGTEAFF. CDR3 DNA: TGTGCCAGCACGGGGGGGGGAACTGAAGCTTTCTTT.

The chain joins TRBV2 to TRBJ1-5, with D maybe TRBD1 (6 bases). Germline V gene lookup returns CDR1 SNHLY and CDR2 FYNNEI. This CDR3 is 15 amino acids long. Trimming removed 4 bases at V and 0 bases at J, with 10 bases between. CDR3 residues: CASSGTVYSNQPQHF. The CDR3 DNA reads TGTGCCAGCAGTGGGACAGTTTATAGCAATCAGCCCCAGCATTTT.

The V gene is TRBV11-3, the J gene TRBJ2-1; 8 positions match TRBD1. The length of the CDR3 is 15 residues. Germline CDR1 and CDR2: SGHNT and YENEEA. The ends lost 5 bases at V and 6 bases at J; junction bases unmatched: 9. DNA for the CDR3: TGTGCCAGCAGCCAACTTCCGACAGGGGTCAATGAGCAGTTCTTC. Translation: CASSQLPTGVNEQFF.

The rearrangement links TRBV5-1 to TRBJ2-7; the match to TRBD2 covers 13 bases. Losses at the gene ends were 3 bases for V and 3 bases for J; bases not matched to a gene: 3. The CDR3 extends over 15 amino acids. CDR1 SGHRS and CDR2 YFSETQ come from the germline V gene. The CDR3 loop is CASSSGLAGVYEQYF. In DNA form, the CDR3 reads TGCGCCAGCAGCTCAGGACTAGCGGGAGTCTACGAGCAGTACTTC. The complete variable domain, with remaining parts taken from reference TRBV5-1 and TRBJ2-7, reads KAGVTQTPRYLIKTRGQQVTLSCSPISGHRSVSWYQQTPGQGLQFLFEYFSETQRNKGNFPGRFSGRQFSNSRSEMNVSTLELGDSALYLCASSSGLAGVYEQYFGPGTRLTVT.

The V call is TRBV10-3, the J call TRBJ2-1; 14 nucleotides line up with TRBD2. V lost 3 bases, J lost 8 bases, and 3 bases stayed unmatched. The CDR3 length is 15 residues. The germline V gene has CDR1 ENHRY and CDR2 SYGVKD. CDR3 in amino acids: CAISDGTSGSDEQFF. CDR3 sequence (DNA): TGTGCCATCAGTGATGGGACTAGCGGGAGCGATGAGCAGTTCTTC.

V is TRBV28 and J is TRBJ1-1; TRBD1 agrees at 7 bases. This CDR3 contains 16 residues. V lost 6 bases, J lost 1 base, and 11 bases stayed unmatched. Germline lookup yields CDR1 MDHEN and CDR2 SYDVKM. The CDR3 loop reads CASRSTPGQPNTEAFF. In nucleotides, the CDR3 is TGTGCCAGCAGGTCTACCCCGGGACAGCCGAACACTGAAGCTTTCTTT.

The rearrangement joins TRBV5-1 to TRBJ2-2; no firm D call. CDR1 SGHRS and CDR2 YFSETQ come from the germline V gene. The V end lost 3 bases, the J end lost 0 bases, and 9 bases lay between the germline ends. The CDR3 runs 15 residues. CDR3 sequence (DNA): TGCGCCAGCAGCTGGTCGGCGGCGAACACCGGGGAGCTGTTTTTT. Protein: CASSWSAANTGELFF.

This chain uses TRBV7-9 with TRBJ1-1; D gene ambiguous. The CDR3 is 14 residues long. Trimming cost V 4 bases and J 1 base, with 10 bases left between them. Germline loops: CDR1 SEHNR, CDR2 FQNEAQ (reference sequence). The CDR3 is CASSYPGGNTEAFF. For the CDR3, the DNA is TGTGCCAGCAGCTACCCGGGCGGGAACACTGAAGCTTTCTTT.

The V call is TRBV15, the J call TRBJ2-7, with D unresolved. This CDR3 spans 13 amino acids. In germline, CDR1 is LNHNV, CDR2 YYDKDF (reference sequence). Trimming took 4 bases from V and 2 from J, leaving 9 bases between them. In DNA form, the CDR3 reads TGTGCCACCAGCATCGAGGTCCCCTACGAGCAGTACTTC. It specifies CATSIEVPYEQYF.

The chain has TRBV5-1 and TRBJ2-3; 10 bases map to TRBD2. Germline CDR1 is SGHRS and CDR2 is YFSETQ. This CDR3 region has 16 residues. V was clipped by 6 bases and J by 1 base; unmatched bases: 8. The CDR3 spells CASTPTSGDGTDTQYF. As DNA, the CDR3 is TGCGCCAGCACCCCCACTAGCGGGGACGGCACAGATACGCAGTATTTT.

For the CDR3, the DNA is TGTGCCAGCAGCGTGACAGTGACGAACACCGGGGAGCTGTTTTTT. It is translated as CASSVTVTNTGELFF. The rearrangement joins TRBV11-2 to TRBJ2-2, with a tentative D call TRBD1 (5 bases). V lost 5 bases and J lost 0, with 10 bases in between. The CDR3 is made up of 15 amino acids. Germline CDR1 is SGHAT and CDR2 is FQNNGV.

This clone appeared a single time. This rearrangement joins TRBV5-5 to TRBJ1-2; D not resolved. Germline lookup yields CDR1 SGHKS and CDR2 YYEKEE (reference sequence). This CDR3 is built from 15 residues. The V end lost 1 base, the J end lost 3 bases, and 13 bases lay between the germline ends. CDR3 loop: CASSLKTQTHYGYTF. The CDR3, as DNA: TGTGCCAGCAGCTTGAAGACGCAGACCCACTATGGCTACACCTTC.

The V gene is TRBV2, the J gene TRBJ1-2; a possible D gene is TRBD1 (5 bases). Trimming left V 9 bases short and J 2 bases short, with 10 bases between. There are 12 residues in the CDR3. In germline, CDR1 is SNHLY, CDR2 FYNNEI. CDR3 in amino acids: CAREQVNYGYTF. The CDR3 DNA reads as TGTGCCAGGGAACAGGTCAACTATGGCTACACCTTC.

The J gene is TRBJ1-1, the V gene TRBV7-9; D is unresolved. CDR1 is SEHNR, CDR2 FQNEAQ, per germline (reference sequence). This CDR3 region has 14 residues. Trimming pared 4 bases from V and 7 bases from J, leaving 16 bases between. The CDR3 loop is CASSSTGGGYEAFF. The CDR3 DNA follows: TGTGCCAGCAGCTCCACCGGTGGTGGATATGAAGCTTTCTTT.

Of note for this clone: This sample also contains other DNA sequences that code for the same CDR3. V usage is TRBV28 and J usage is TRBJ2-7; D unresolved. This CDR3 has 12 amino acids. The germline V and J ends were trimmed by 3 bases and 3 bases, with 6 bases remaining between them. Germline V gene data show CDR1 as MDHEN and CDR2 as SYDVKM. CDR3 residues: CASSFQNYEQYF. The CDR3 DNA reads as TGTGCCAGCAGTTTCCAAAACTACGAGCAGTACTTC.

The chain recombines TRBV21-1 with TRBJ2-5; the table's D call of TRBD1 was not tested on the DNA. TRBV21-1 is tagged as a pseudogene. This CDR3 contains 15 residues. The CDR3 nucleotides are TGTGCCAGCAACACCTCCCGGACAGGGGAAGAGACCCAGTACTTC. It translates to CASNTSRTGEETQYF.

This clone was picked up a small number of times. The J gene is TRBJ2-1, the V gene TRBV29-1; D is uncertain. The CDR3 loop spans 13 amino acids. Germline values: CDR1 SQVTM, CDR2 ANQGSEA. V lost 3 bases and J lost 0, with 6 bases in between. Here the CDR3 reads CSVDEYSYNEQFF. CDR3 nucleotide sequence: TGCAGCGTTGATGAATACTCCTACAATGAGCAGTTCTTC.

J is TRBJ2-5 and V is TRBV9; no clear D. Germline V gives CDR1 SGDLS, CDR2 YYNGEE. This CDR3 has 13 residues. V gave up 1 base and J gave up 5 bases, with 9 bases separating them. This CDR3 is CASSVRVGETQYF. CDR3 DNA: TGTGCCAGCAGCGTAAGGGTCGGGGAGACCCAGTACTTC.

The V call is TRBV2, the J call TRBJ2-5; D is ambiguous. Germline V gene data show CDR1 as SNHLY and CDR2 as FYNNEI. Trimming removed 7 bases at V and 2 bases at J, with 8 bases between. The CDR3 spans 12 residues. The CDR3 DNA is TGTGCCAGCAATCAGGAACAAGAGACCCAGTACTTC. Residues: CASNQEQETQYF.

The chain employs TRBV9 and TRBJ2-1; maybe TRBD2 (6 bases). Trimming took off 3 bases at V and 4 bases at J, with 14 bases between the two ends. The germline V gene has CDR1 SGDLS and CDR2 YYNGEE. This CDR3 contains 15 residues. CDR3 sequence reads: CASSAAGRAYNEQFF. The CDR3 DNA reads TGTGCCAGCAGCGCCGCGGGGAGAGCTTACAATGAGCAGTTCTTC. The variable domain in full, with the rest retrieved from reference TRBV9 and TRBJ2-1, is DSGVTQTPKHLITATGQRVTLRCSPRSGDLSVYWYQQSLDQGLQFLIQYYNGEERAKGNILERFSAQQFPDLHSELNLSSLELGDSALYFCASSAAGRAYNEQFFGPGTRLTVL.

This chain connects TRBV6-5 to TRBJ2-5; 8 bases match TRBD1. There are 15 residues in the CDR3. Trimming cost V 6 bases and J 5 bases; bases outside gene matches: 11. The germline gives CDR1 MNHEY, CDR2 SVGAGI. The CDR3 here is CASRPSGQGLETQYF. The CDR3 region has the DNA TGTGCCAGCAGACCCTCCGGACAGGGTTTGGAGACCCAGTACTTC.

The chain couples TRBV7-3 to TRBJ1-1; weak D call: TRBD1 (5 bases). Germline CDR1 SGHTA, CDR2 FQGTGA. The CDR3 is 15 amino acids. Trimming took off 5 bases at V and 6 bases at J, with 19 bases between the two ends. This CDR3 is CASSPIGAGISEAFF. Here the CDR3 DNA reads TGTGCCAGCAGCCCCATTGGTGCAGGGATCTCTGAAGCTTTCTTT.

This chain joins TRBV11-2 and TRBJ2-3, with D possibly being TRBD2 (5 bases). Between the trimmed V and J ends, which lost 5 bases and 6 bases, there was a span of 12 bases. There are 13 residues in the CDR3. In germline, CDR1 is SGHAT, CDR2 FQNNGV. The CDR3 coding sequence is TGTGCCAGCAGCCTCCCGGGATCGGATACGCAGTATTTT. It yields the protein CASSLPGSDTQYF.

This CDR3 is CSARPGWKLFF. CDR3 sequence (DNA): TGCAGTGCTAGGCCCGGATGGAAGCTTTTCTTT. This chain joins TRBV20-1 and TRBJ1-1; D is ambiguous. Trimming took off 3 bases at V and 13 bases at J, with 15 bases between the two ends. CDR1 is DFQATT, CDR2 SNEGSKA, per germline (reference sequence). This CDR3 has 11 amino acids.

The V gene is TRBV6-4, the J gene TRBJ2-7, with 8 bases fitting TRBD2. Germline V lookup: CDR1 MRHNA, CDR2 SNTAGT. The CDR3 is made up of 17 amino acids. The V gene end was trimmed by 2 bases and the J gene end by 5 bases; junction bases not matched to a gene: 14. DNA for the CDR3: TGTGCCAGCAGTGACAAACTAGCGGCTTATGGGGAGGACGAGCAGTACTTC. It translates to CASSDKLAAYGEDEQYF.

As regards this clone: Other nucleotide sequences from this sample produce the same CDR3. The chain is built from TRBV5-4 and TRBJ1-6; TRBD1 matches 9 bases. The germline V gene encodes CDR1 SGHNT and CDR2 YYREEE (reference sequence). The CDR3 runs to 15 residues. The V segment lost 2 bases and the J segment 5 bases; nucleotides outside the gene matches: 2. The CDR3 reads CASSFWDRDNSPLHF. CDR3 DNA sequence: TGTGCCAGCAGCTTCTGGGACAGGGATAATTCACCCCTCCACTTT.

The chain links TRBV4-2 to TRBJ1-2; 8 nucleotides line up with TRBD1. The trim removed 5 bases at V and 4 bases at J, leaving 6 bases unmatched. CDR1 LGHNA and CDR2 YNFKEQ come from the germline V gene. CDR3 length: 14 residues. The CDR3 reads CASSFPGGGYGYTF. The CDR3 DNA reads TGTGCCAGCAGCTTTCCAGGGGGCGGCTATGGCTACACCTTC.